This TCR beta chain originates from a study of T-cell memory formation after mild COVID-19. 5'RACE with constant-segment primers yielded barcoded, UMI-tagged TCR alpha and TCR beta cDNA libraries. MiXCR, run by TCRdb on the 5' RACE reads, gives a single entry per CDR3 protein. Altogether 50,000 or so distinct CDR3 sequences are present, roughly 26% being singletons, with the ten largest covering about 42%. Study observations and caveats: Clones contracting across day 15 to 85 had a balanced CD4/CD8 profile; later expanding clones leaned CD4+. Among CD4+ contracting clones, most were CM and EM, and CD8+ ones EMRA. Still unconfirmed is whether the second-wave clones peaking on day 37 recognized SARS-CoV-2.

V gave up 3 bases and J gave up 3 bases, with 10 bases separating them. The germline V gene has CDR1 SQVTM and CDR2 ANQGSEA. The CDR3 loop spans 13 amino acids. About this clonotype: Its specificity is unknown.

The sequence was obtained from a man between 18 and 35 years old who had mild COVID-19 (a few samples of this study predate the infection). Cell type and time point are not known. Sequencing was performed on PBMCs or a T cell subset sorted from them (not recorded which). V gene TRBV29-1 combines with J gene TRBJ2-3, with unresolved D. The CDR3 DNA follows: TGCAGCGTTGACGGAACCGGGACAGATACGCAGTATTTT. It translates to CSVDGTGTDTQYF.